This T cell receptor beta chain was sequenced in a study of response to subunit inactivated influenza vaccine. This clonotype was counted a few times. The trim removed 6 bases at V and 8 bases at J, leaving 8 bases unmatched. The length of the CDR3 is 13 residues. Germline CDR1 DFQATT, CDR2 SNEGSKA (reference sequence). TCRdb recomputed calls from the RT-PCR reads with MiXCR, one row per CDR3 protein. The sample has more than 450,000 distinct CDR3 sequences, 11% seen once. These data were likewise used in another study, on T cells expressing NK-cell markers. That paper notes: 5'RACE template switching with UMIs generated TCR beta cDNA. The TCR beta repertoires originated in sorted CD3+CD56+NKG2C+, CD3+CD56+NKG2C- and CD3+CD56-NKG2C+ T cells.

The rearrangement joins TRBV20-1 to TRBJ1-4; 8 bases are shared with TRBD1. The sequence came from a man aged 50-59 years who received an inactivated influenza vaccine. The material was PBMCs from blood, obtained on the day of vaccination. The CDR3 sequence is CSAQDRVGEKLFF. In nucleotides, the CDR3 is TGCAGTGCCCAGGACAGGGTGGGAGAAAAACTGTTTTTT.